Included here is one T cell receptor (beta chain) sequence, with context. Through a sample-barcoded 5' primer and a J-beta primer mix, a second PCR was run for roughly 6 to 12 cycles. MiXCR was run by TCRdb on the 5' RACE reads, yielding one entry per CDR3 protein. There are about 780,000 distinct CDR3 sequences in the sample; about half occur only once, and roughly 20% lies in the top ten. The data stem from a study of blood T cells in healthy people across ages. The CDR3 covers 17 residues. After removal of 5 bases from V and 4 bases from J, the junction contained 13 bases not matched to a gene. From germline, CDR1 is SEHNR and CDR2 FQNEAQ (reference sequence).

Material: blood. The rearrangement uses TRBV7-9 and TRBJ1-1, with TRBD1 matching 10 bases. The sequence was obtained from an elderly man in good health. The CDR3 spells CASSGGLRTGGSTEAFF. The CDR3, as DNA: TGTGCCAGCAGCGGAGGACTTCGGACAGGGGGGAGCACTGAAGCTTTCTTT.